The 2 T cell receptor beta chains below come from one sample, sequenced in a study of a mutant IDH1 vaccine in newly diagnosed glioma. For these receptors, no antigen is known. Indicated time point: week 47, end of study. Vaccination used 300 ug of mutant IDH1 20-mer peptide per dose, with topical imiquimod. Only in-frame clones appear in the TCRdb table, and some are missing; sequencing was by immunoSEQ multiplex PCR. The sample holds about 54,000 clones, roughly four fifths seen once. Sequencing used PBMCs, obtained from a glioma patient whose treatment included an IDH1 peptide vaccine. The receptors were gathered from a woman in her forties or fifties with glioma.

This chain connects TRBV7-9 to TRBJ2-5, with unresolved D. The V and J ends lost 0 bases and 4 bases respectively, with 9 bases between them. This CDR3 has 14 amino acids. The germline gives CDR1 SEHNR, CDR2 FQNEAQ (reference sequence). The CDR3 region is CASSLAETRETQYF. In DNA, the CDR3 is TGTGCCAGCAGCTTAGCCGAGACACGAGAGACCCAGTACTTC.

Sample share makes this clone medium-sized. CDR3 region: CASSTTWDRGPLEAFF. As DNA, the CDR3 is TGTGCCAGCAGCACGACCTGGGACAGGGGACCCCTTGAAGCTTTCTTT. This chain uses TRBV7-9 with TRBJ1-1, with 10 positions matching TRBD1. CDR1 is SEHNR and CDR2 is FQNEAQ in the germline V gene (reference sequence). The trim removed 5 bases at V and 7 bases at J, leaving 13 bases unmatched. The CDR3 consists of 16 residues. The full variable domain, in which reference TRBV7-9 and TRBJ1-1 provide the parts outside the CDR3, is DTGVSQNPRHKITKRGQNVTFRCDPISEHNRLYWYRQTLGQGPEFLTYFQNEAQLEKSRLLSDRFSAERPKGSFSTLEIQRTEQGDSAMYLCASSTTWDRGPLEAFFGQGTRLTVV.